The clone carrying this T cell receptor (beta chain) was counted between two and nine times. Antigen unknown. This sample stems from a study of blood T cells in healthy people across ages. The study, taken as a whole, reports: Across the age range, TCR beta diversity per million T cells fell in a roughly linear way. Whereas aged donors had fewer naive CD4+ cells, long-lived donors had more of them and higher diversity.

Alongside a J-beta primer mix, a sample-barcoded 5' primer served in a second PCR lasting about 6 to 12 cycles. MiXCR, run by TCRdb on the 5' RACE reads, gives a single entry per CDR3 protein. The table includes about 620,000 distinct CDR3 sequences, 40% to 65% detected once. The CDR3 contains 15 residues. Per germline, CDR1 LGHDT and CDR2 YNNKEL (reference sequence). Trimming cost V 1 base and J 4 bases; bases outside gene matches: 2. The chain combines TRBV3-1 with TRBJ2-1; TRBD2 aligns across 9 bases. The specimen was blood. This TCR came from a woman older than 75 in good health. CDR3 loop: CASSQGSGRYNEQFF. CDR3 nucleotides: TGTGCCAGCAGCCAAGGTAGCGGGAGATACAATGAGCAGTTCTTC.